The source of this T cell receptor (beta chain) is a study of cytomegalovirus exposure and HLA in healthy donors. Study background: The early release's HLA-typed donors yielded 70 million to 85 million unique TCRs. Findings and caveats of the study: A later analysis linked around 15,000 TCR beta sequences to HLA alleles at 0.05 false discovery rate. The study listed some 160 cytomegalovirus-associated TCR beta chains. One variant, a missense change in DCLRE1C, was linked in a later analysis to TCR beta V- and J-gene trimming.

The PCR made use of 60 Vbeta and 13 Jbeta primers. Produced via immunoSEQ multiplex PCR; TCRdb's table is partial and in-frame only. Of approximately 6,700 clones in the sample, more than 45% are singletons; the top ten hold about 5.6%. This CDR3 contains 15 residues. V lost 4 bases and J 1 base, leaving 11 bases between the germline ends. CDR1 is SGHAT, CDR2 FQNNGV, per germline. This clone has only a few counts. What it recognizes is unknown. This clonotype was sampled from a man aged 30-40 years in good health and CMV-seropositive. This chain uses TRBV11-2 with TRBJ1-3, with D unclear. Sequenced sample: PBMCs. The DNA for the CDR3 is TGTGCCAGCAGCTGGGTCGCACAGTCTGGAAACACCATATATTTT. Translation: CASSWVAQSGNTIYF.